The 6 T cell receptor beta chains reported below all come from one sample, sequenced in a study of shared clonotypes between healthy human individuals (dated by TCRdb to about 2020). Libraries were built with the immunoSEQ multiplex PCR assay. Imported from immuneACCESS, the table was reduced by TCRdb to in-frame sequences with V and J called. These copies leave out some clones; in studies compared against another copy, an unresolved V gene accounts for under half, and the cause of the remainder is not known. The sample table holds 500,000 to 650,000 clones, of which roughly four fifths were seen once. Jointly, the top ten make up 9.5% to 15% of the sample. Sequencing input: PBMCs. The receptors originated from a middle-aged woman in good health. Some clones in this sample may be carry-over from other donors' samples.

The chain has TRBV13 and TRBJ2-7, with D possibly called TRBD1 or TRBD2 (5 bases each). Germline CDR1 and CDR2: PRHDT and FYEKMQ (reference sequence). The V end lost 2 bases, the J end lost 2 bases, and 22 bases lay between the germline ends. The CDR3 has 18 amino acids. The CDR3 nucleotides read TGTGCCAGCAGCTTATTCGCTTGGGGGAGTCGCACTCCCTACGAGCAGTACTTC. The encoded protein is CASSLFAWGSRTPYEQYF. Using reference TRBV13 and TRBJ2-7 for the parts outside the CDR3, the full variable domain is AAGVIQSPRHLIKEKRETATLKCYPIPRHDTVYWYQQGPGQDPQFLISFYEKMQSDKGSIPDRFSAQQFSDYHSELNMSSLELGDSALYFCASSLFAWGSRTPYEQYFGPGTRLTVT.

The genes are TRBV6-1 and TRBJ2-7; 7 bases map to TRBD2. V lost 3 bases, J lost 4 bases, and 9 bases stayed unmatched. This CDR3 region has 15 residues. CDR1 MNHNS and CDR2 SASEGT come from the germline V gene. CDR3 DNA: TGTGCCAGCAGTGATTACGGCGGGAGTAGATACGAGCAGTACTTC. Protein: CASSDYGGSRYEQYF.

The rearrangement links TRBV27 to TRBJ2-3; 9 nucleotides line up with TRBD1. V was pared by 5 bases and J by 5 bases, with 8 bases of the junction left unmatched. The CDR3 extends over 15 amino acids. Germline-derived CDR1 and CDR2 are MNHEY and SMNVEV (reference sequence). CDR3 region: CASSTDRGGLDTQYF. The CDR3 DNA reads TGTGCCAGCAGTACCGACAGGGGGGGCTTAGATACGCAGTATTTT.

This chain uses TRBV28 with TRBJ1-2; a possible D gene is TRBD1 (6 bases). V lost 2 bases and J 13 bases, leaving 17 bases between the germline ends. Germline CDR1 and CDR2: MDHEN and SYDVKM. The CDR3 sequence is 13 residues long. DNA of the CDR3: TGTGCCAGCAGTTTACTCCGCACAGGGTTGGGCACCTTC. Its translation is CASSLLRTGLGTF.

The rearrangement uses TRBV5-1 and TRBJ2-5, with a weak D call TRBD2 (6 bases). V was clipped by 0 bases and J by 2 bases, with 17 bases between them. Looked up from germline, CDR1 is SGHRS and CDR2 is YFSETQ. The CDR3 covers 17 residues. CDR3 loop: CASSLGVVSGAQETQYF. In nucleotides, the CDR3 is TGCGCCAGCAGCTTGGGGGTCGTTAGCGGAGCACAAGAGACCCAGTACTTC.

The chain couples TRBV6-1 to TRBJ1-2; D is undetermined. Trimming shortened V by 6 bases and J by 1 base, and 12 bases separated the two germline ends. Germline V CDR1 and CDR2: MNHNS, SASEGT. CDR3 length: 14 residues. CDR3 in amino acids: CASRPLILNYGYTF. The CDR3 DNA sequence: TGTGCCAGCAGACCACTCATACTTAACTATGGCTACACCTTC.